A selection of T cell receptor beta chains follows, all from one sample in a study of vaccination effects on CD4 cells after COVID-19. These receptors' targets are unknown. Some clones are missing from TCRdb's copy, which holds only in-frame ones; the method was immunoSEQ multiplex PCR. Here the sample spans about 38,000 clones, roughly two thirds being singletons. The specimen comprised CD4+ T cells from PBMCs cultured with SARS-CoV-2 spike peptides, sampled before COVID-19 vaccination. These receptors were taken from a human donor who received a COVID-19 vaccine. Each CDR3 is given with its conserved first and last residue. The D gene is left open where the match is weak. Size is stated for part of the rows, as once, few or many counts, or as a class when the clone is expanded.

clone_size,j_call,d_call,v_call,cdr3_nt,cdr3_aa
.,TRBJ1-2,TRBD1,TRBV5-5,TGTGCCAGCAGCACGGACCCGACAGGGAGCTATGGCTACACCTTC,CASSTDPTGSYGYTF
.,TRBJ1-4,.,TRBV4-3,TGCGCCAGCAGCCAGCCCGGACACACGTTTGAAAAACTGTTTTTT,CASSQPGHTFEKLFF
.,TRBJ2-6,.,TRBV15,TGTGCCACCAGCGCGGGCTCTGGGGCCAACGTCCTGACTTTC,CATSAGSGANVLTF
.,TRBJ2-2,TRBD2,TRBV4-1,TGCGCCAGCAGCCCGTACGGACTAGCGGGCACCGGGGAGCTGTTTTTT,CASSPYGLAGTGELFF
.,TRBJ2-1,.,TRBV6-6,TGTGCCAGCAGTTCCGAGAGACAGTTCTTC,CASSSERQFF
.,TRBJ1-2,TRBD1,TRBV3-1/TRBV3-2,TGTGCCAGCAGCCCAGCGGCCAGGGGGTATGGCTACACCTTC,CASSPAARGYGYTF
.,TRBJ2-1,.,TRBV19,TGTGCCAGTAGTGCCAGCGGCAGCTCCTACAATGAGCAGTTCTTC,CASSASGSSYNEQFF
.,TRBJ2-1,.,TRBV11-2,TGTGCCAGCAGCTTACGGAGCTCCTACAATGAGCAGTTCTTC,CASSLRSSYNEQFF
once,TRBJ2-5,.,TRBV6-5,TGTGCCAGCAGTCACGCCCAGGGATGGCAAGAGACCCAGTACTTC,CASSHAQGWQETQYF
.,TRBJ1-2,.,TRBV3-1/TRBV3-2,TGTGCCAGCAGCCAACTCGGGAGTGGCTACACCTTC,CASSQLGSGYTF
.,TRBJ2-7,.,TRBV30,TGTGCCTGGAGTGTACAAACCTACGAGCAGTACTTC,CAWSVQTYEQYF
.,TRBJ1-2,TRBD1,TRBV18,TGTGCCAGCTCACCGGGGACAGGGAGGGAGAATGGCTACACCTTC,CASSPGTGRENGYTF
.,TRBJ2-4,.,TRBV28,TGTGCCAGCAGTTTCGAGGGCAATATAGCCAAAAACATTCAGTACTTC,CASSFEGNIAKNIQYF
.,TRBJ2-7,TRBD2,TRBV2,TGTGCCAGCAGTAGACTAGCGGGGGGTTCCCACGAGCAGTACTTC,CASSRLAGGSHEQYF
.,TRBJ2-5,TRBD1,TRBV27,TGTGCCAGCAGACCGGGACAGCTGTACCAAGAGACCCAGTACTTC,CASRPGQLYQETQYF
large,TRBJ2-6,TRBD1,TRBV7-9,TGTGCCAGCAGTCCAACAGGGGCCCCCTTCTCTGGGGCCAACGTCCTGACTTTC,CASSPTGAPFSGANVLTF
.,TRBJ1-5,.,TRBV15,TGTGCCACCAGCAGAGATCAACAGCCCCAGCATTTT,CATSRDQQPQHF
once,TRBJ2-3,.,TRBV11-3,TGTGCCAGCAGCCCTCGGTCGGATACGCAGTATTTT,CASSPRSDTQYF
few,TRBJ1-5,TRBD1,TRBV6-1,TGTGCCAGCAGTGAGGGACAGGGGGCCAATCAGCCCCAGCATTTT,CASSEGQGANQPQHF
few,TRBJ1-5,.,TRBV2,TGTGCCAGCAGGGAAGACACAAGCAATCAGCCCCAGCATTTT,CASREDTSNQPQHF
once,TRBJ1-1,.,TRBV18,TGTGCCAGCTCTCCCGACCTAAACTCTGAAGCTTTCTTT,CASSPDLNSEAFF
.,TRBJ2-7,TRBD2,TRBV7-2,TGTGCCAGCAGCTTAAATAGCGGGAGCTATGAGCAGTACTTC,CASSLNSGSYEQYF
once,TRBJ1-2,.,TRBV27,TGTGCCAGCAGTCCGAAGGGGGGGTTTGGCTACACCTTC,CASSPKGGFGYTF
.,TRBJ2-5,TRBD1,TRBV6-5,TGTGCCAGCAGCAAACGGGACAGGCAAGAGACCCAGTACTTC,CASSKRDRQETQYF
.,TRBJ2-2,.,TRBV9,TGTGCCAGCAGCGTAGGGTCAGGCTTCGAGACCGGGGAGCTGTTTTTT,CASSVGSGFETGELFF
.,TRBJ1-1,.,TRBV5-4,TGTGCCAGCAGACCTCAGGGGAGCACTGAAGCTTTCTTT,CASRPQGSTEAFF
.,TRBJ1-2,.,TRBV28,TGTGCCAGCAGGGGGCAGGGAAGTGGCTACACCTTC,CASRGQGSGYTF
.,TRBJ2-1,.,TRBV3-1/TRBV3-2,TGTGCCAGCAGCCAGAGCGGAAGCGCCGTAAATGAGCAGTTCTTC,CASSQSGSAVNEQFF
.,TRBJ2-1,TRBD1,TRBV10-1,TGCGCCGAACTCCTCGAACAGGGGGCGCAGAATGAGCAGTTCTTC,CAELLEQGAQNEQFF
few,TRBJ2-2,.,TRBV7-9,TGTGCCAGCAGCTTGGGACAACCGCGGAGAAACACCGGGGAGCTGTTTTTT,CASSLGQPRRNTGELFF
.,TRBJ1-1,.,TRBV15,TGTGCCACCAGCCCAGCGGGTTTAGGGGGGAACACTGAAGCTTTCTTT,CATSPAGLGGNTEAFF
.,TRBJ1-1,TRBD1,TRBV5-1,TGCGCCAGCAGCGGTAGACAGGGTAAGTTGGGCACTGAAGCTTTCTTT,CASSGRQGKLGTEAFF
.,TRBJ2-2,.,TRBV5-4,TGTGCCAGCAGCGCGGGACATCCGAACACCGGGGAGCTGTTTTTT,CASSAGHPNTGELFF
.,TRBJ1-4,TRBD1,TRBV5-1,TGCGCCAGCAGCTCGAGAGGACAGGGGGGCTCAACTAATGAAAAACTGTTTTTT,CASSSRGQGGSTNEKLFF
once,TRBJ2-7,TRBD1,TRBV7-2,TGTGCCAGCAGCTCCACAGGGGGCGGCTACTACGAGCAGTACTTC,CASSSTGGGYYEQYF
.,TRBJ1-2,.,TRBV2,TGTGCCAGCAGTGAAAATCGCTATGGCTACACCTTC,CASSENRYGYTF
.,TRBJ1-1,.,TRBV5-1,TGCGCCAGCACCGTGACAGGTGGGAACACTGAAGCTTTCTTT,CASTVTGGNTEAFF
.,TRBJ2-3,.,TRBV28,TGTGCCAGCAGTCCCCCATCATACACAGATACGCAGTATTTT,CASSPPSYTDTQYF
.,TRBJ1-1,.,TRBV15,TGTGCCACCAACGGGGGCGCGGAGACTGAAGCTTTCTTT,CATNGGAETEAFF
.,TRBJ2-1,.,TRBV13,TGTGCCAGCAGCCTGCTGGGGGAGAAGCAGTTCTTC,CASSLLGEKQFF
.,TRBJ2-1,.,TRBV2,TGTGCCAGCAGTGAATTTACTAGAGGCAATGAGCAGTTCTTC,CASSEFTRGNEQFF
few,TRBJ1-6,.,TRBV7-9,TGTGCCAGCAGCTTTAGTGACAATTCACCCCTCCACTTT,CASSFSDNSPLHF
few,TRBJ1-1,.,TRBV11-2,TGTGCCAGCAGCCCGCGAGGGAACACTGAAGCTTTCTTT,CASSPRGNTEAFF
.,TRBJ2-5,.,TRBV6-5,TGTGCCAGCAGCACCGGGACGGAAGAGACCCAGTACTTC,CASSTGTEETQYF
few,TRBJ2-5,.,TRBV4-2,TGTGCCAGCAGCCCCGGGACGCACCAAGAGACCCAGTACTTC,CASSPGTHQETQYF
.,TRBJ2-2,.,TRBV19,TGTGCCAGTAGTTCCCCGACGGAGACTTTTAACACCGGGGAGCTGTTTTTT,CASSSPTETFNTGELFF
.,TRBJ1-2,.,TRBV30,TGTGCCTGCCCGGGGTCGGGAGGCTATGGCTACACCTTC,CACPGSGGYGYTF
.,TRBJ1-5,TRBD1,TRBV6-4,TGTGCCAGCAGTGAGTTACCGGGACAGCGTCAGCCCCAGCATTTT,CASSELPGQRQPQHF
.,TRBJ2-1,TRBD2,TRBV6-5,TGTGCCAGCAGGGGAGGACTAGCGGGGGTGAATGAGCAGTTCTTC,CASRGGLAGVNEQFF
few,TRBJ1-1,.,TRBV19,TGTGCCAGTAGTACTAACAACCCTGTGAACACTGAAGCTTTCTTT,CASSTNNPVNTEAFF